What follows are 9 T cell receptor beta chains derived from one specimen sequenced in a study of shared clonotypes between healthy human individuals. The table came from immunoSEQ multiplex PCR; TCRdb's copy has only in-frame clones and leaves some out. This table holds roughly 120,000 clones, around 73% found once. What was sequenced was memory CD8+ T cells sorted from blood. Subset described: CD45RO+ cells pooled with CCR7-negative TemRA cells. These receptors all stem from a woman in her 30s in good health.

The chain joins TRBV2 to TRBJ2-7; a possible D gene is TRBD1 (6 bases). Trimming cost V 7 bases and J 0 bases, with 13 bases left between them. In germline, CDR1 is SNHLY, CDR2 FYNNEI. The CDR3 consists of 14 residues. This chain's CDR3 is CASKGQPNSYEQYF. CDR3 nucleotides: TGTGCCAGCAAAGGACAGCCAAACTCCTACGAGCAGTACTTC.

The chain links TRBV5-4 to TRBJ1-5; D gene ambiguous. Germline V lookup: CDR1 SGHNT, CDR2 YYREEE (reference sequence). The CDR3 length is 17 residues. V was pared by 4 bases and J by 0 bases, with 17 bases between. The DNA of the CDR3 is TGTGCCAGCAGCCACTTTCCAGGTTTCAATAGCAATCAGCCCCAGCATTTT. Translation gives CASSHFPGFNSNQPQHF.

The rearrangement links TRBV10-2 to TRBJ2-7; D gene unclear. The germline V and J ends were trimmed by 2 bases and 2 bases, with 10 bases remaining between them. This CDR3 has 14 amino acids. Germline CDR1 and CDR2: WSHSY and SAAADI. The CDR3 sequence is CASSEVGDAYEQYF. As DNA, the CDR3 is TGCGCCAGCAGTGAGGTGGGTGACGCCTACGAGCAGTACTTC.

The table lists this clone with a few counts. This chain links TRBV15 with TRBJ1-3, with 9 bases fitting TRBD1. Trimming at V came to 0 bases and at J to 2 bases, leaving 5 bases not matched to a gene. The CDR3 is 17 amino acids. Germline loops: CDR1 LNHNV, CDR2 YYDKDF (reference sequence). For the CDR3, the DNA is TGTGCCACCAGCAGAGATGGGAACAGGGGGCCTGGAAACACCATATATTTT. This gives the protein CATSRDGNRGPGNTIYF.

Of note for this clone: A single base is all that separates this from a far larger clone, so a read error is likely. V and J are TRBV5-4 and TRBJ2-1, with D possibly TRBD1 on 6 matching bases. The germline gives CDR1 SGHNT, CDR2 YYREEE (reference sequence). The CDR3 spans 13 residues. Trimming pared 4 bases from V and 5 bases from J, leaving 10 bases between. Written as DNA, the CDR3 is TGTGCCAGCAGCCCCTGGGACAACAATGAGCAGTTCTTC. It translates to CASSPWDNNEQFF.

This clone was found a few times. The rearrangement uses TRBV30 and TRBJ2-5; D tentatively reads TRBD1 or TRBD2 (5 bases each). The closer fit of TRBJ2-7 to the DNA end suggests the J call may be wrong. Germline V gene data show CDR1 as GTSNPN and CDR2 as SVGIG (reference sequence). The CDR3 consists of 14 residues. This CDR3 is CAWSVEGRIYEQYF. In nucleotides, the CDR3 is TGTGCCTGGAGTGTAGAGGGACGGATTTACGAGCAGTACTTC.

The J gene is TRBJ1-1, the V gene TRBV14; weak D call: TRBD1 (5 bases). The V gene lost 5 bases and the J gene lost 1 base, with 8 bases spanning the gap. Looked up from germline, CDR1 is SGHDN and CDR2 is FVKESK. The CDR3 runs 13 residues. This CDR3 is CASSWGRNTEAFF. The CDR3 DNA reads TGTGCCAGCAGCTGGGGCCGGAACACTGAAGCTTTCTTT.

The chain combines TRBV1 with TRBJ1-2; TRBD1 is the table's D call and was not checked against the DNA. TRBV1 is classified as a pseudogene. The CDR3 loop spans 14 amino acids. The CDR3 coding sequence is TGCACCAGCAGGGAGGGTGGGACAGGGGGCCGGGACACCTTC. Translating gives CTSREGGTGGRDTF.

V gene TRBV10-2 combines with J gene TRBJ2-7; no clear D gene. The germline V gene encodes CDR1 WSHSY and CDR2 SAAADI. The germline V and J ends were trimmed by 4 bases and 5 bases, with 15 bases remaining between them. CDR3 length: 14 amino acids. The CDR3: CASSGFSPEHEQYF. CDR3 bases: TGCGCCAGCAGTGGTTTCTCGCCCGAGCACGAGCAGTACTTC.